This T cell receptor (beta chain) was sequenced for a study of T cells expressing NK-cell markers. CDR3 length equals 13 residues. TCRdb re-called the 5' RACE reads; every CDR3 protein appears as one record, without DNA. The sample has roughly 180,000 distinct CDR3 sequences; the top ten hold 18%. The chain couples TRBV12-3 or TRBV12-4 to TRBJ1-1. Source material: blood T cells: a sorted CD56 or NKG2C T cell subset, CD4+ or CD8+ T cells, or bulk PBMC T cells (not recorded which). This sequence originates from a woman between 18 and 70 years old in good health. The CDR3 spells CASSFHPDTEAFF.